The 31 T cell receptor beta chains in this list originate from one sample, sequenced in a study of Graves' ophthalmopathy and Graves' hyperthyroidism. The authors amplified TCR beta CDR3 regions from RNA transcripts. RT-PCR in the first round used HTBI primers; a second-round multiplex PCR followed. One entry per CDR3 protein results from TCRdb running MiXCR on the multiplex PCR reads. The table has around 400,000 distinct CDR3 sequences, roughly 20% seen once. Sequenced: peripheral blood. These receptors were taken from a woman aged 18-29 years with stable Graves' hyperthyroidism.

Many counts were recorded for this clonotype. V is TRBV6-4 and J is TRBJ2-7; TRBD2 agrees at 8 bases. The trim removed 6 bases at V and 1 base at J, leaving 14 bases unmatched. This CDR3 is built from 17 residues. CDR1 and CDR2 from the germline V gene are MRHNA and SNTAGT. The CDR3 loop is CASRSIRGPSGSYEQYF. CDR3 DNA sequence: TGTGCCAGCAGATCAATCAGGGGACCTAGCGGGTCCTACGAGCAGTACTTC.

The CDR3 DNA reads as TGTGCCAGCAGCGTGGGGTCCACTCCAGGGGACCAGTACTTC. Amino acids: CASSVGSTPGDQYF. The chain combines TRBV9 with TRBJ2-5, with D maybe TRBD1 (6 bases). Trimming shortened V by 2 bases and J by 10 bases, and 18 bases separated the two germline ends. In germline, CDR1 is SGDLS, CDR2 YYNGEE. This CDR3 spans 14 amino acids.

This clonotype has at least ten counts. The chain couples TRBV11-2 to TRBJ2-7, with 7 bases lining up with TRBD1. There are 15 residues in the CDR3. Germline V CDR1 and CDR2: SGHAT, FQNNGV. V lost 4 bases and J lost 5; bases outside the gene matches: 11. CDR3 nucleotide sequence: TGTGCCAGCAGCTCATATAGGGGGCGGAAGAACGAGCAGTACTTC. It specifies CASSSYRGRKNEQYF.

The count of this clonotype is one. The V gene is TRBV30, the J gene TRBJ2-7, with D perhaps matching TRBD2 (5 bases). The germline CDR1 and CDR2 sequences are GTSNPN and SVGIG (reference sequence). CDR3 length: 13 residues. V shed 2 bases and J shed 6 bases, with 14 bases lying between them. CDR3 nucleotides: TGTGCCTGGAGTCCTCGGGAAGAATTCGAGCAGTACTTC. It is translated as CAWSPREEFEQYF.

This clonotype has a count of ten or more. The chain joins TRBV18 to TRBJ2-4; tentative D call: TRBD2 (7 bases). V lost 0 bases and J lost 9, with 18 bases in between. This CDR3 is built from 16 residues. The germline V gene has CDR1 KGHSH and CDR2 LQKENI. CDR3 nucleotide sequence: TGTGCCAGCTCACCACCGGGGGGGCAAGGACTACCCATTCAGTACTTC. Amino acids: CASSPPGGQGLPIQYF.

V gene TRBV6-1 combines with J gene TRBJ1-1, with D uncertain. V gave up 6 bases and J gave up 3 bases, with 8 bases separating them. This CDR3 contains 12 residues. Germline loops: CDR1 MNHNS, CDR2 SASEGT. Written as DNA, the CDR3 is TGTGCCAGCAGCTCCACACACACTGAAGCTTTCTTT. This codes for CASSSTHTEAFF.

This clonotype was seen at least ten times. V and J are TRBV11-2 and TRBJ1-1, with 7 bases identical to TRBD1. Germline V gene data show CDR1 as SGHAT and CDR2 as FQNNGV. V was clipped by 5 bases and J by 8 bases; unmatched bases: 11. The CDR3 consists of 14 residues. The CDR3 here is CASSLLYRGGEAFF. The CDR3, as DNA: TGTGCCAGCAGCCTACTATACAGGGGCGGGGAAGCTTTCTTT.

Worth noting for this clonotype: With a much larger clone just one base away, this may be a read error. The rearrangement links TRBV10-1 to TRBJ2-5; D is possibly TRBD2 (6 bases). Germline CDR1 is WNHNN and CDR2 is SYGVQD (reference sequence). Trimming removed 0 bases from V and 4 bases from J, with 6 bases in between. The CDR3 totals 13 residues. The CDR3 coding sequence is TGCGCCAGCAGTGAGTCGGGGGGAGAGACCCAGTACTTC. Translated: CASSESGGETQYF.

In this sample, this clonotype turned up many times. CDR3 nucleotides: TGTGCCAGCAGTTTATTCCCCAGGTTAAACTCCTACGAGCAGTACTTC. This codes for CASSLFPRLNSYEQYF. This rearrangement joins TRBV27 to TRBJ2-7; D is undetermined. The CDR3 contains 16 residues. From germline, CDR1 is MNHEY and CDR2 SMNVEV (reference sequence). V lost 1 base, J lost 0 bases, and 13 bases lay in between.

As for this clonotype: Germline is not matched at one junction end, which may reflect a read error. The genes are TRBV3-1 and TRBJ1-2; 9 bases agree with TRBD1. Looked up from germline, CDR1 is LGHDT and CDR2 is YNNKEL (reference sequence). CDR3 length: 15 amino acids. CDR3 loop: CASSLTTGGLKGYAF. The CDR3 coding sequence is TGTGCCAGCAGCCTAACTACAGGGGGCTTAAAGGGCTACGCCTTC.

This clonotype appeared many times. The genes are TRBV12-3 or TRBV12-4 and TRBJ1-6; D unclear. V shed 2 bases and J shed 10 bases, with 9 bases lying between them. This CDR3 has 13 amino acids. The CDR3 loop is CASSLNRASPLHF. CDR3 nucleotides: TGTGCCAGCAGTTTAAACCGGGCCTCACCCCTCCACTTT.

This clonotype was picked up many times. The chain employs TRBV20-1 and TRBJ2-7; no clear D gene. This CDR3 comprises 13 residues. From germline, CDR1 is DFQATT and CDR2 SNEGSKA (reference sequence). V lost 3 bases and J 1 base, leaving 10 bases between the germline ends. CDR3: CSARAKLSYEQYF. Here the CDR3 DNA reads TGCAGTGCTAGGGCCAAGCTTTCCTACGAGCAGTACTTC.

This clonotype has ten or more counts. V gene TRBV20-1 combines with J gene TRBJ2-2, with D perhaps TRBD2 (6 bases). V dropped 6 bases and J dropped 1 base, with 15 bases sitting between them. CDR3 size: 15 residues. Germline-derived CDR1 and CDR2 are DFQATT and SNEGSKA (reference sequence). CDR3 sequence: CSAEGGSGNTGELFF. For the CDR3, the DNA is TGCAGTGCCGAAGGCGGTAGCGGGAACACCGGGGAGCTGTTTTTT.

This clonotype was seen ten or more times. The chain uses TRBV5-1 and TRBJ2-2; D gene uncertain. V shed 4 bases and J shed 4 bases, with 14 bases lying between them. The length of the CDR3 is 15 residues. Germline V gene lookup returns CDR1 SGHRS and CDR2 YFSETQ. The CDR3 sequence: CASSINQEATGELFF. CDR3 nucleotides: TGCGCCAGCAGCATCAACCAGGAAGCCACCGGGGAGCTGTTTTTT.

Concerning this clonotype itself: This may arise from a read error, as a much more abundant clone is one base away. Here the CDR3 DNA reads TGTGCCACCAGTGATCCGGACAGGCGCATCGGGGAGCTGTTTTTT. Protein: CATSDPDRRIGELFF. The chain uses TRBV24-1 and TRBJ2-2, with 7 bases aligning to TRBD1. Germline-derived CDR1 and CDR2 are KGHDR and SFDVKD. CDR3 length: 15 amino acids. With V trimmed by 3 bases and J by 7 bases, 7 bases remained unmatched.

This clonotype was counted at least ten times. The CDR3 DNA reads as TGTGCCAGCAGCCAAAGACAGGGCAGGGACACTGAAGCTTTCTTT. Translated, it gives CASSQRQGRDTEAFF. The chain is built from TRBV12-3 or TRBV12-4 and TRBJ1-1; 7 bases are a match to TRBD1. Trimming cost V 6 bases and J 3 bases; bases outside gene matches: 10. CDR3 length: 15 amino acids.

The V and J genes are TRBV11-2 and TRBJ2-7; 7 bases are a match to TRBD2. CDR1 and CDR2 from the germline V gene are SGHAT and FQNNGV. There are 17 residues in the CDR3. V lost 4 bases, J lost 2 bases, and 14 bases stayed unmatched. CDR3 sequence: CASSSPRDGRTAYEQYF. DNA of the CDR3: TGTGCCAGCAGCTCTCCCCGGGACGGGAGGACGGCCTACGAGCAGTACTTC.

This clonotype was observed at least ten times. V gene TRBV30 combines with J gene TRBJ1-5; D is possibly TRBD1 (6 bases). V lost 4 bases and J 3 bases, leaving 10 bases between the germline ends. The CDR3 sequence is 13 residues long. CDR1 is GTSNPN and CDR2 is SVGIG in the germline V gene (reference sequence). The CDR3 protein is CAWTGQPNQPQHF. CDR3 bases: TGTGCCTGGACCGGACAGCCCAATCAGCCCCAGCATTTT. Based on the CDR3 plus reference TRBV30 and TRBJ1-5, the full variable domain is SQTIHQWPATLVQPVGSPLSLECTVEGTSNPNLYWYRQAAGRGLQLLFYSVGIGQISSEVPQNLSASRPQDRQFILSSKKLLLSDSGFYLCAWTGQPNQPQHFGDGTRLSIL.

This clonotype was seen repeatedly, ten times or more. This chain links TRBV7-9 with TRBJ2-2; 9 bases line up with TRBD2. The CDR3 spans 15 residues. CDR1 is SEHNR, CDR2 FQNEAQ, per germline (reference sequence). Trimming took 7 bases from V and 4 from J; bases not matched to a gene: 7. CDR3 sequence reads: CASTISGSGTGELFF. The CDR3 nucleotides are TGTGCCAGCACCATTAGCGGGAGCGGCACCGGGGAGCTGTTTTTT.

There are many counts of this clonotype. The rearrangement links TRBV7-2 to TRBJ1-1; TRBD1 agrees at 10 bases. V lost 0 bases, J lost 0 bases, and 7 bases stayed unmatched. The CDR3 contains 18 residues. Germline CDR1 and CDR2: SGHTA and FQGNSA. DNA for the CDR3: TGTGCCAGCAGCTTAGCGCGATGGACAGGGGGTATGAACACTGAAGCTTTCTTT. Amino acids: CASSLARWTGGMNTEAFF.

This clonotype was picked up many times. The chain links TRBV6-5 to TRBJ1-5; D possibly corresponds to TRBD1 (5 bases). V lost 10 bases, J lost 0 bases, and 16 bases lay in between. The germline V gene encodes CDR1 MNHEY and CDR2 SVGAGI. CDR3 length equals 15 residues. The CDR3 protein is CATESGGYSNQPQHF. In DNA form, the CDR3 reads TGTGCCACCGAGTCCGGGGGTTATAGCAATCAGCCCCAGCATTTT.

This clonotype was seen ten or more times. The chain joins TRBV2 to TRBJ2-5, with a weak D call TRBD1 (5 bases). V was cut by 4 bases and J by 2 bases, with 11 bases left in between. Per germline, CDR1 SNHLY and CDR2 FYNNEI. This CDR3 region has 14 residues. CDR3 in amino acids: CASSGGRIQETQYF. The CDR3, as DNA: TGTGCCAGCAGTGGGGGCAGAATACAAGAGACCCAGTACTTC.

This clonotype was recorded many times. V and J are TRBV7-9 and TRBJ1-2; tentatively, D is TRBD1 (5 bases). In germline, CDR1 is SEHNR, CDR2 FQNEAQ (reference sequence). The CDR3 is made up of 16 amino acids. The V and J ends lost 5 bases and 0 bases respectively, with 16 bases between them. CDR3 sequence (DNA): TGTGCCAGCAGCCGTGGGACGACTGCATCTAACTATGGCTACACCTTC. Protein: CASSRGTTASNYGYTF.

This chain connects TRBV28 to TRBJ1-2; maybe TRBD1 (5 bases). This CDR3 is built from 12 residues. Trimming left V 5 bases short and J 8 bases short, with 12 bases between. The germline V gene encodes CDR1 MDHEN and CDR2 SYDVKM. The DNA of the CDR3 is TGTGCCAGCAGTCCCGGGGGATGGGGCTACACCTTC. This codes for CASSPGGWGYTF.

V is TRBV20-1 and J is TRBJ1-1; weak D call: TRBD1 (5 bases). There are 13 residues in the CDR3. Germline values: CDR1 DFQATT, CDR2 SNEGSKA (reference sequence). V lost 6 bases, J lost 5 bases, and 16 bases lay in between. CDR3 protein: CSAPGGGVTEAFF. The CDR3 DNA reads TGCAGTGCCCCGGGGGGTGGCGTGACTGAAGCTTTCTTT.

This chain connects TRBV9 to TRBJ2-5, with D perhaps matching TRBD1 or TRBD2 (5 bases each). Germline CDR1 and CDR2: SGDLS and YYNGEE. CDR3 size: 15 residues. V shed 2 bases and J shed 2 bases, with 13 bases lying between them. As DNA, the CDR3 is TGTGCCAGCAGCGTCCGGGGAAGGGGACAAGAGACCCAGTACTTC. The encoded protein is CASSVRGRGQETQYF.

This clonotype was seen at least ten times. The V call is TRBV6-5, the J call TRBJ2-7; TRBD1 aligns across 12 bases. V gave up 11 bases and J gave up 3 bases; unmatched junction bases: 11. The germline V gene has CDR1 MNHEY and CDR2 SVGAGI. The CDR3 covers 15 residues. In DNA, the CDR3 is TGTGCCGCAACCGGGACAGGGGGCGGCCTCTACGAGCAGTACTTC. Residues: CAATGTGGGLYEQYF.

This clonotype has a handful of counts. One end of the junction does not line up with germline, which may come from a read error. The CDR3 nucleotides are TGTGCCAGCAGTTTACAGGGGGCCCGCACTGAAACTTTCTTT. Translated, it gives CASSLQGARTETFF. V gene TRBV27 combines with J gene TRBJ1-1, with 8 bases aligning to TRBD1. This CDR3 is 14 amino acids long. Germline V lookup: CDR1 MNHEY, CDR2 SMNVEV (reference sequence).

A note on this clonotype: The junction shows a germline mismatch at one end, possibly a read error. V usage is TRBV6-1 and J usage is TRBJ1-1; D remains ambiguous. Germline CDR1 is MNHNS and CDR2 is SASEGT. This CDR3 region has 14 residues. CDR3 DNA sequence: TGTGCCAGCAGGGCCCACCCGCGGAGCACTGAAGCTTCCTTT. It codes for CASRAHPRSTEASF.

The sample holds a few counts of this clonotype. This rearrangement joins TRBV12-3 or TRBV12-4 to TRBJ2-5, with D perhaps being TRBD1 or TRBD2 (6 bases each). The CDR3 has 14 amino acids. V gave up 3 bases and J gave up 5 bases, with 13 bases separating them. CDR3 region: CASSLQGSGETQYF. In DNA, the CDR3 is TGTGCCAGCAGTTTGCAGGGGAGCGGGGAGACCCAGTACTTC.

This clonotype occurred many times. The chain is built from TRBV7-9 and TRBJ1-1, with TRBD1 identical over 7 bases. Germline loops: CDR1 SEHNR, CDR2 FQNEAQ (reference sequence). There are 14 residues in the CDR3. V trimming: 4 bases; J trimming: 8 bases; junction bases outside the gene matches: 10. The CDR3 nucleotides read TGTGCCAGCAGCTCCGACAGGGAATCAAAAGAAGCTTTCTTT. This gives the protein CASSSDRESKEAFF.